Sequencing of this T cell receptor (beta chain) was carried out in a study of T-cell memory formation after mild COVID-19. Findings and limits, study-wide: There was no confirmation that second-wave clones peaking on day 37 were SARS-CoV-2 specific.

A word on this clonotype: The antigen remains undetermined.

The CDR3 sequence is 12 residues long. Germline V CDR1 and CDR2: SQVTM, ANQGSEA. V lost 5 bases, J lost 7 bases, and 9 bases lay in between. TCRdb re-analysed the 5' RACE reads in MiXCR, keeping a single row per CDR3 protein. In the table there are more than 300,000 distinct CDR3 sequences, about 13% of which are singletons. Material for sequencing was PBMCs or a T cell subset sorted from them (not recorded which). This receptor was taken from a man aged 18 to 35 who had mild COVID-19 (a few samples of this study predate the infection). Cell type and time point are not known. The J gene is TRBJ1-6, the V gene TRBV29-1; D is undetermined. The CDR3, as DNA: TGCAGCGTTCAGGAGCCAAATTCACCCCTCCACTTT. This sequence encodes CSVQEPNSPLHF. Supplemented by reference TRBV29-1 and TRBJ1-6, the full variable domain reads SAVISQKPSRDICQRGTSLTIQCQVDSQVTMMFWYRQQPGQSLTLIATANQGSEATYESGFVIDKFPISRPNLTFSTLTVSNMSPEDSSIYLCSVQEPNSPLHFGNGTRLTVT.